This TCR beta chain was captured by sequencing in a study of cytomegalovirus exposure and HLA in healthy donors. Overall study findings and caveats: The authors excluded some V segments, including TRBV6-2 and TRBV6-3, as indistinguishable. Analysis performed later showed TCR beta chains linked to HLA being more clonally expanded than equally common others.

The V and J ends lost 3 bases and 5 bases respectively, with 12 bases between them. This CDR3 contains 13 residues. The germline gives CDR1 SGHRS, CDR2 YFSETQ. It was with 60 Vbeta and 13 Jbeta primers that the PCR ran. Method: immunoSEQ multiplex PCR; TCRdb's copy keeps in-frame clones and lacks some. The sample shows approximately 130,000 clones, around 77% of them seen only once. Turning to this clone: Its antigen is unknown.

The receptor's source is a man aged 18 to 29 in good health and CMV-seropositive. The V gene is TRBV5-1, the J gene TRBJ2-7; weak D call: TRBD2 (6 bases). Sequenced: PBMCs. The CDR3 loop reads CASSSTEGDEQYF. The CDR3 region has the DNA TGCGCCAGCAGCTCGACGGAGGGAGACGAGCAGTACTTC.